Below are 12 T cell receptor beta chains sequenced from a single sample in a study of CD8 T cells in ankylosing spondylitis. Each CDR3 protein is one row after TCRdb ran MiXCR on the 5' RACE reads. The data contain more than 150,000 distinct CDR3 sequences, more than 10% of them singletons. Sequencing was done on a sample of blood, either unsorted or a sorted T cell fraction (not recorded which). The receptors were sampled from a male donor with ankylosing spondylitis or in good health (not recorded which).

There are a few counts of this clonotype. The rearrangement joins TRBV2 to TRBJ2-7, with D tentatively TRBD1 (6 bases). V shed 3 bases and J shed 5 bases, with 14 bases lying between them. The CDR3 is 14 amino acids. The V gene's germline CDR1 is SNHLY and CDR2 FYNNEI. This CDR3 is CASSEWDTQDEQYF. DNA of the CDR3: TGTGCCAGCAGTGAGTGGGACACCCAGGACGAGCAGTACTTC.

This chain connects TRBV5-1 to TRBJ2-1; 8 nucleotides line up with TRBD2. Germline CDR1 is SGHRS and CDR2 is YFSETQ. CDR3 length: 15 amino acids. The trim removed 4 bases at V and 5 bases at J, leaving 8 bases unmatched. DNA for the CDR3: TGCGCCAGCAGCCTGGGGACTAGTCAAGACAATGAGCAGTTCTTC. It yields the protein CASSLGTSQDNEQFF.

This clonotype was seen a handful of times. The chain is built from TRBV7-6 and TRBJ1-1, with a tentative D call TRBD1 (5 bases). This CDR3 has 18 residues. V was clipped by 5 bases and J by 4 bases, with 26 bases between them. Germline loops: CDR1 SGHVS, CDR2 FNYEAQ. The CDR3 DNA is TGTGCCAGCAGCCCTCCTCCGACCTGGGGGGGTTTGGGCACTGAAGCTTTCTTT. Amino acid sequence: CASSPPPTWGGLGTEAFF.

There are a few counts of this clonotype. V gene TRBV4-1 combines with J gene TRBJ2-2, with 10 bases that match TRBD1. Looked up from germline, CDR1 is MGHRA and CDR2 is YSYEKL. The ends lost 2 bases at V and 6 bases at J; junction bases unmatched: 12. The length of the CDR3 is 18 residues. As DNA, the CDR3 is TGCGCCAGCAGCCAACAGATCGTCGGGACAGGGGAGCCCGGGGAGCTGTTTTTT. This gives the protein CASSQQIVGTGEPGELFF.

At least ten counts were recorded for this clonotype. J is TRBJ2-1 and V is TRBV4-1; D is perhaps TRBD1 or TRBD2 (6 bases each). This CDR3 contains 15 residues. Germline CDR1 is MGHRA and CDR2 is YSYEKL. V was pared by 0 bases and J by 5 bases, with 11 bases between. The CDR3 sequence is CASSQEGGADNEQFF. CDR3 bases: TGCGCCAGCAGCCAAGAGGGGGGCGCGGACAATGAGCAGTTCTTC.

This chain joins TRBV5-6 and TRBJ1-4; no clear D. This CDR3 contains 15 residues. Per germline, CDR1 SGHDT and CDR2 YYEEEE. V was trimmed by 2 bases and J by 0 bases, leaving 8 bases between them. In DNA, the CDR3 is TGTGCCAGCAGCTTACGCCTTGCAACTAATGAAAAACTGTTTTTT. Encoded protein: CASSLRLATNEKLFF.

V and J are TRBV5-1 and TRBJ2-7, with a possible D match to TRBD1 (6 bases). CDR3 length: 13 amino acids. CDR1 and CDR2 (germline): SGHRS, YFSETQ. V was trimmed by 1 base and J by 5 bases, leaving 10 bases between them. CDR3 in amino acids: CASSLRGTHEQYF. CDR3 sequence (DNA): TGCGCCAGCAGCTTGAGGGGGACCCACGAGCAGTACTTC.

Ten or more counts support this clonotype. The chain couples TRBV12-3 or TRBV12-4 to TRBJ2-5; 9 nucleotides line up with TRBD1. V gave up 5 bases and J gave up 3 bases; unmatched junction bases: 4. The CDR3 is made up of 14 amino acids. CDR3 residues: CASSPRTGEETQYF. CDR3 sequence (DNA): TGTGCCAGCAGTCCAAGGACAGGGGAAGAGACCCAGTACTTC.

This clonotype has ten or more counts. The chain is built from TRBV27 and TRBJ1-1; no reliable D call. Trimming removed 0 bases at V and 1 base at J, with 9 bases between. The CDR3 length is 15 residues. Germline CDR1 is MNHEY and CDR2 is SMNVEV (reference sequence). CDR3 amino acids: CASSLSHSGNTEAFF. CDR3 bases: TGTGCCAGCAGTTTATCTCACTCGGGGAACACTGAAGCTTTCTTT.

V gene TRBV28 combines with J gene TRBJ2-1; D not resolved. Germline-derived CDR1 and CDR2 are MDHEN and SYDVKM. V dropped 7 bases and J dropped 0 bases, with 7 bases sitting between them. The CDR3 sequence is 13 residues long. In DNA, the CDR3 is TGTGCCAGCAACGGATTCTCCTACAATGAGCAGTTCTTC. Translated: CASNGFSYNEQFF. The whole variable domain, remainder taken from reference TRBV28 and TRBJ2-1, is DVKVTQSSRYLVKRTGEKVFLECVQDMDHENMFWYRQDPGLGLRLIYFSYDVKMKEKGDIPEGYSVSREKKERFSLILESASTNQTSMYLCASNGFSYNEQFFGPGTRLTVL.

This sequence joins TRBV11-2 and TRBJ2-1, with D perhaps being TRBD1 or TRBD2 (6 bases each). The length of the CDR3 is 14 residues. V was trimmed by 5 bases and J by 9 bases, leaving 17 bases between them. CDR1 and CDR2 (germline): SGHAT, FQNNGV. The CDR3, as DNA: TGTGCCAGCAGCCGAGGGGGGACGGCGGGTGAGCAGTTCTTC. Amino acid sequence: CASSRGGTAGEQFF.

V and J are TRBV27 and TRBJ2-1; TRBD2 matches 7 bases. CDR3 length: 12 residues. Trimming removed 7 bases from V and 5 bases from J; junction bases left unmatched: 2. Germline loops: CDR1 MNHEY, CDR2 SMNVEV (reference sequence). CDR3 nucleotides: TGTGCCAGCACCGGACTAGACAATGAGCAGTTCTTC. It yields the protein CASTGLDNEQFF.